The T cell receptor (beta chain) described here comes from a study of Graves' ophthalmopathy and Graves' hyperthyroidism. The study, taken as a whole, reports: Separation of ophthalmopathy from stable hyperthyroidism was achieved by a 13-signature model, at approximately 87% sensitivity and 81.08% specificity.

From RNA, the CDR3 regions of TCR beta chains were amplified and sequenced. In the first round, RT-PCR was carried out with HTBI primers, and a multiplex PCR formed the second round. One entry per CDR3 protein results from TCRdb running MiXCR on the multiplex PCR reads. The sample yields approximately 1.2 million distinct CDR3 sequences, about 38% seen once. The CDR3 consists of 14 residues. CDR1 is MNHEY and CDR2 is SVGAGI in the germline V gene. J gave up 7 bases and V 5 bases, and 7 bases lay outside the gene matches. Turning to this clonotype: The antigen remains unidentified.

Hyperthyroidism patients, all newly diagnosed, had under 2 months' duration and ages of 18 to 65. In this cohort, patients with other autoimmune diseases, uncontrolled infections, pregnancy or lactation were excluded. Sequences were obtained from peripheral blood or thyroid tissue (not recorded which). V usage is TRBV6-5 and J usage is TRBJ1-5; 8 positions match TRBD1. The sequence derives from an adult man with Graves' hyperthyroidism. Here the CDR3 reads CASSPRTGRQPQHF. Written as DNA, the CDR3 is TGTGCCAGCAGTCCCCGGACAGGGCGGCAGCCCCAGCATTTT.